The source of this TCR beta chain is a study of T-cell memory formation after mild COVID-19. CDR1 is SGHVS and CDR2 is FNYEAQ in the germline V gene. The length of the CDR3 is 13 residues. V was cut by 4 bases and J by 4 bases, with 9 bases left in between. TCRdb used MiXCR to reprocess the 5' RACE reads, holding one entry per CDR3 protein. The table records approximately 230,000 distinct CDR3 sequences, about 16% of them present only once. This receptor was taken from a man between 18 and 35 years old who had mild COVID-19 (a few samples of this study predate the infection). Cell type and time point are not known. The sequenced sample was PBMCs or a T cell subset sorted from them (not recorded which). The chain carries TRBV7-6 and TRBJ2-3, with D unclear. CDR3 in DNA: TGTGCCAGCAGCTCCATTTTGTCAGATACGCAGTATTTT. As protein: CASSSILSDTQYF.